These T cell receptor beta chains were read from a single sample in a study of naive and memory T cell subsets. TCRdb fed the 5' RACE reads into MiXCR, producing one record per CDR3 protein. The sample lists more than 60,000 distinct CDR3 sequences, 8% to 9% seen once, with about 19% in the top ten. The receptors come from a female donor in good health. The CDR3 runs from the conserved cysteine through the conserved F or W. A D gene is named only where the DNA matches it firmly. The size of a clone is reported for some rows only, either as once, few or many, or as a class for expanded clones.

D,V,size,J,CDR3,DNA
TRBD1,TRBV19,few,TRBJ2-7,CASKGTERSEQYF,TGTGCCAGTAAAGGGACAGAGCGGTCCGAGCAGTACTTC
TRBD1,TRBV9,few,TRBJ2-1,CASSGSGTGGDEQFF,TGTGCCAGCAGTGGAAGCGGGACAGGGGGCGATGAGCAGTTCTTC
TRBD1,TRBV11-2,many,TRBJ1-2,CASSPLRGRTGGYTF,TGTGCCAGCAGCCCCCTAAGGGGGAGGACAGGAGGCTACACCTTC
TRBD2,TRBV28,few,TRBJ2-5,CAAQRGGQETQYF,TGTGCAGCGCAGAGGGGAGGGCAAGAGACCCAGTACTTC
TRBD2,TRBV19,many,TRBJ2-1,CASSVIAGGPGGHNEQFF,TGTGCCAGTAGTGTTATAGCGGGAGGACCCGGGGGGCACAATGAGCAGTTCTTC
TRBD1,TRBV10-3,-,TRBJ2-7,CATRTRDRAYEQYF,TGTGCCACCAGGACCCGGGACAGGGCCTACGAGCAGTACTTC
-,TRBV29-1,many,TRBJ1-1,CSANGGMNTEAFF,TGCAGCGCAAATGGGGGGATGAACACTGAAGCTTTCTTT
-,TRBV6-1,many,TRBJ2-3,CASSEGPGAPDTQYF,TGTGCCAGCAGTGAGGGGCCTGGGGCCCCGGATACGCAGTATTTT
-,TRBV18,few,TRBJ2-1,CASSVDHRGEQFF,TGTGCCAGCTCCGTGGACCACCGCGGTGAGCAGTTCTTC
-,TRBV2,many,TRBJ2-5,CASSEGDSDGTQYF,TGTGCCAGCAGTGAAGGAGACAGCGACGGGACCCAGTACTTC
-,TRBV7-9,-,TRBJ1-5,CASILGGNQPQHF,TGTGCCAGCATCTTAGGAGGCAATCAGCCCCAGCATTTT
-,TRBV2,many,TRBJ1-1,CASRRQMNTEAFF,TGTGCCAGCCGGAGACAGATGAACACTGAAGCTTTCTTT
-,TRBV3-1,few,TRBJ1-2,CASSQVSGDYGYTF,TGTGCCAGCAGCCAAGTCTCCGGGGACTATGGCTACACCTTC
TRBD1,TRBV13,-,TRBJ1-2,CASSPVLDRAYGYTF,TGTGCCAGCAGCCCCGTACTTGACAGGGCCTATGGCTACACCTTC
-,TRBV7-9,-,TRBJ2-3,CASSSSGGGRNSDTQYF,TGTGCCAGCAGCTCCTCAGGGGGCGGGAGGAATTCGGATACGCAGTATTTT
TRBD2,TRBV10-3,many,TRBJ2-1,CAISEGLAGGPRDNEQFF,TGTGCCATCAGTGAGGGACTAGCGGGAGGGCCGAGGGACAATGAGCAGTTCTTC
-,TRBV7-9,few,TRBJ2-5,CASSLGLGETQYF,TGTGCCAGCAGCTTAGGACTTGGAGAGACCCAGTACTTC
-,TRBV13,-,TRBJ2-3,CASSLGPLRLTDTQYF,TGTGCCAGCAGCCTCGGGCCACTCCGTCTCACAGATACGCAGTATTTT
-,TRBV3-1,-,TRBJ2-7,CASSQVSGSYEQYF,TGTGCCAGCAGCCAAGTTTCAGGTAGCTACGAGCAGTACTTC
-,TRBV7-8,few,TRBJ2-1,CASSLGPAYNEQFF,TGTGCCAGCAGCTTAGGACCGGCCTACAATGAGCAGTTCTTC
-,TRBV28,many,TRBJ2-4,CASSSRHLPKNIQYF,TGTGCCAGCAGTTCCAGACACCTACCCAAAAACATTCAGTACTTC
-,TRBV5-1,few,TRBJ2-1,CASRDIMTANEQFF,TGCGCCAGCAGGGATATTATGACCGCGAATGAGCAGTTCTTC
-,TRBV7-9,many,TRBJ2-5,CASSLARPGVETQYF,TGTGCCAGCAGCTTAGCGCGTCCAGGGGTTGAGACCCAGTACTTC
-,TRBV6-2/TRBV6-3,many,TRBJ1-4,CASSSYLRTESNEKLFF,TGTGCCAGCAGTTCGTACCTAAGGACAGAAAGTAATGAAAAACTGTTTTTT
-,TRBV20-1,-,TRBJ2-3,CSAQLSTDTQYF,TGCAGTGCCCAGCTCAGCACAGATACGCAGTATTTT
-,TRBV5-1,few,TRBJ2-3,CASGSYTDTQYF,TGCGCTAGCGGTTCTTACACAGATACGCAGTATTTT
TRBD1,TRBV6-5,many,TRBJ1-6,CASSYSLGDRDNSPLHF,TGTGCCAGCAGTTACTCGTTGGGGGACAGGGATAACTCACCCCTCCACTTT
-,TRBV6-5,many,TRBJ2-6,CASSRTDSGANVLTF,TGTGCCAGCAGTCGGACAGACTCTGGGGCCAACGTCCTGACTTTC
-,TRBV7-9,-,TRBJ1-2,CASSSTSQGLQYGYTF,TGTGCCAGCAGCTCTACCTCACAGGGATTGCAATATGGCTACACCTTC
TRBD2,TRBV20-1,many,TRBJ2-4,CSARSGVRVKNIQYF,TGCAGTGCTAGAAGCGGGGTACGGGTTAAAAACATTCAGTACTTC
TRBD2,TRBV27,-,TRBJ2-7,CASSLLAGNDEQYF,TGTGCCAGCAGTTTACTAGCGGGAAACGACGAGCAGTACTTC
TRBD1,TRBV6-2/TRBV6-3,few,TRBJ2-2,CATAPPGQGAPTGELFF,TGTGCCACCGCACCCCCCGGACAGGGGGCGCCCACCGGGGAGCTGTTTTTT
-,TRBV7-6,-,TRBJ2-1,CASSQRYLGGRNHNEQFF,TGTGCCAGCAGCCAACGTTATTTGGGGGGCAGAAACCACAATGAGCAGTTCTTC
-,TRBV5-1,few,TRBJ1-4,CASSNQQGEKLFF,TGCGCCAGCAGCAACCAACAGGGTGAAAAACTGTTTTTT
-,TRBV20-1,-,TRBJ2-7,CSARAGSDYEQYF,TGCAGTGCTAGAGCTGGGAGCGACTACGAGCAGTACTTC
-,TRBV30,few,TRBJ2-7,CAWIPANTPPLLGQYF,TGTGCCTGGATCCCCGCGAATACTCCACCTTTGCTAGGGCAGTACTTC
-,TRBV12-3/TRBV12-4,many,TRBJ1-1,CASMWGETEAFF,TGTGCCAGCATGTGGGGTGAGACTGAAGCTTTCTTT
-,TRBV28,few,TRBJ2-1,CATHFPLKGQFF,TGTGCCACCCACTTCCCCTTAAAGGGGCAGTTCTTC
TRBD1,TRBV2,few,TRBJ1-2,CASNPTGYFGGYTF,TGTGCCAGCAACCCGACAGGGTACTTCGGTGGCTACACCTTC
TRBD2,TRBV20-1,many,TRBJ2-7,CSASPPSGRYEQYF,TGCAGTGCTAGTCCCCCTAGCGGGAGGTACGAGCAGTACTTC
-,TRBV5-8,few,TRBJ2-2,CASNLIKSGELFF,TGTGCCAGCAACTTAATAAAGTCCGGGGAGCTGTTTTTT
-,TRBV21-1,-,TRBJ1-2,CASSPWGQRSNYGYTF,TGTGCCAGCAGTCCTTGGGGGCAGCGAAGTAACTATGGCTACACCTTC
TRBD2,TRBV9,-,TRBJ2-1,CASSVITSGTGEQFF,TGTGCCAGCAGCGTAATCACTAGCGGGACAGGTGAGCAGTTCTTC
TRBD2,TRBV27,many,TRBJ2-6,CASSWSGGAGANVLTF,TGTGCCAGCAGTTGGAGCGGGGGTGCTGGGGCCAACGTCCTGACTTTC
TRBD1,TRBV11-3,few,TRBJ2-1,CASSLQQGARNEQFF,TGTGCCAGCAGCTTACAACAGGGGGCGCGTAATGAGCAGTTCTTC
TRBD2,TRBV29-1,few,TRBJ2-5,CSVGREGRQETQYF,TGCAGCGTTGGGAGGGAGGGGAGACAAGAGACCCAGTACTTC
-,TRBV7-6,-,TRBJ2-7,CASSPGSGGPYEQYF,TGTGCCAGCAGCCCCGGGAGCGGAGGGCCCTACGAGCAGTACTTC
TRBD1,TRBV27,many,TRBJ1-2,CASRLQGALYGYTF,TGTGCCAGCAGGCTACAGGGGGCTCTCTATGGCTACACCTTC
-,TRBV7-3,many,TRBJ2-6,CASSEDRTSGANVLTF,TGTGCCAGCAGCGAGGACAGAACCTCTGGGGCCAACGTCCTGACTTTC
TRBD2,TRBV20-1,few,TRBJ2-3,CSANLLAGVVTDTQYF,TGCAGTGCGAATTTACTAGCGGGAGTGGTCACAGATACGCAGTATTTT
-,TRBV18,few,TRBJ1-4,CASSQLSGATNEKLFF,TGTGCCAGCTCACAACTGTCCGGGGCGACTAATGAAAAACTGTTTTTT
-,TRBV25-1,few,TRBJ1-4,CASSGQYPNEKLFF,TGTGCCAGCAGTGGACAGTACCCTAATGAAAAACTGTTTTTT
-,TRBV6-1,few,TRBJ1-5,CASSEYEGLDQPQHF,TGTGCCAGCAGTGAGTATGAGGGGTTGGATCAGCCCCAGCATTTT